Presented here are 19 T cell receptor beta chains from one specimen sequenced in a study of blood T cell dynamics during melanoma immunotherapy. Indicated time point: pre-treatment baseline. The repertoire was sequenced with immunoSEQ multiplex PCR; TCRdb's copy has only in-frame clones and lacks some. The table has roughly 16,000 clones, approximately 83% seen once; the top ten hold about 8%. The input for sequencing was blood, taken from a patient treated with checkpoint blockade. Receptors were obtained from a human donor with melanoma.

V and J are TRBV5-6 and TRBJ2-7; D unclear. Trimming pared 4 bases from V and 4 bases from J, leaving 18 bases between. CDR3 length: 15 amino acids. Germline CDR1 reads SGHDT; CDR2 reads YYEEEE. This CDR3 reads CASSRPGWSGYEQYF. The CDR3 DNA reads as TGTGCCAGCAGCCGACCTGGCTGGTCCGGGTACGAGCAGTACTTC.

V gene TRBV15 combines with J gene TRBJ2-2, with D uncertain. The CDR3 is 14 amino acids. V was shortened by 2 bases and J by 4 bases, with 8 bases between the two germline ends. CDR1 is LNHNV, CDR2 YYDKDF, per germline (reference sequence). As DNA, the CDR3 is TGTGCCACCAGCAGACAGTGGAGCACCGGGGAGCTGTTTTTT. This sequence encodes CATSRQWSTGELFF.

The chain carries TRBV7-8 and TRBJ2-2, with a possible D match to TRBD1 (6 bases). This CDR3 is built from 14 residues. V lost 5 bases and J 2 bases, leaving 9 bases between the germline ends. CDR1 is SGHVS and CDR2 is FQNEAQ in the germline V gene. Here the CDR3 DNA reads TGTGCCAGCAGCGTACAGGGAAACACCGGGGAGCTGTTTTTT. This translates into CASSVQGNTGELFF.

This sequence joins TRBV4-3 and TRBJ2-4; 9 bases match TRBD1. The CDR3 length is 19 residues. Trimming cost V 3 bases and J 4 bases; bases outside gene matches: 16. CDR1 LGHNA and CDR2 YSLEER come from the germline V gene. CDR3 region: CASSHIVPPQDRGKNIQYF. In DNA, the CDR3 is TGCGCCAGCAGCCACATAGTCCCACCTCAGGACAGGGGTAAAAACATTCAGTACTTC.

V is TRBV5-4 and J is TRBJ1-1, with 7 bases aligning to TRBD1. The CDR3 sequence is 15 residues long. The V segment lost 4 bases and the J segment 1 base; nucleotides outside the gene matches: 7. Germline lookup yields CDR1 SGHNT and CDR2 YYREEE (reference sequence). In nucleotides, the CDR3 is TGTGCCAGCAGCAGGCCGGGACAGAAGAACACTGAAGCTTTCTTT. Translation: CASSRPGQKNTEAFF.

The rearrangement links TRBV27 to TRBJ1-1, with D possibly TRBD1 on 6 matching bases. CDR1 MNHEY and CDR2 SMNVEV come from the germline V gene (reference sequence). Trimming took 3 bases from V and 3 from J, leaving 8 bases between them. This CDR3 region has 13 residues. The CDR3 DNA is TGTGCCAGCAGTTTTGGGGGCGACACTGAAGCTTTCTTT. It yields the protein CASSFGGDTEAFF.

This clone is a singleton in its sample. The chain uses TRBV11-2 and TRBJ1-1; 7 nucleotides agree with TRBD1. The CDR3 spans 14 residues. Germline values: CDR1 SGHAT, CDR2 FQNNGV. After removal of 5 bases from V and 7 bases from J, the junction contained 10 bases not matched to a gene. CDR3 sequence (DNA): TGTGCCAGCAGCACGAGACAGGGTTCCCTTGAAGCTTTCTTT. The encoded protein is CASSTRQGSLEAFF. Supplemented by reference TRBV11-2 and TRBJ1-1, the full variable domain reads EAGVAQSPRYKIIEKRQSVAFWCNPISGHATLYWYQQILGQGPKLLIQFQNNGVVDDSQLPKDRFSAERLKGVDSTLKIQPAKLEDSAVYLCASSTRQGSLEAFFGQGTRLTVV.

V gene TRBV30 combines with J gene TRBJ2-1; D call uncertain. The CDR3 covers 11 residues. V dropped 2 bases and J dropped 9 bases, with 8 bases sitting between them. From germline, CDR1 is GTSNPN and CDR2 SVGIG (reference sequence). The CDR3: CAWSLAGEQFF. CDR3 nucleotide sequence: TGTGCCTGGAGTTTGGCTGGTGAGCAGTTCTTC.

V gene TRBV19 combines with J gene TRBJ2-5; 7 positions match TRBD2. The CDR3 totals 15 residues. V shed 3 bases and J 1 base; nucleotides not matched to a gene: 5. Germline CDR1 and CDR2: LNHDA and SQIVND (reference sequence). CDR3 coding DNA: TGTGCCAGTAGTATTATGGGAGGGCCCCAAGAGACCCAGTACTTC. Translated, it gives CASSIMGGPQETQYF.

This clone was recorded once. This chain connects TRBV2 to TRBJ2-1; 7 bases align to TRBD2. The CDR3 is 16 residues long. Trimming removed 1 base from V and 8 bases from J; junction bases left unmatched: 11. The germline gives CDR1 SNHLY, CDR2 FYNNEI. CDR3 sequence reads: CASSEGFAGDLDEQFF. The CDR3 DNA reads as TGTGCCAGCAGTGAAGGCTTTGCGGGAGATCTCGATGAGCAGTTCTTC.

The chain uses TRBV7-6 and TRBJ1-3; D might be TRBD1 (5 bases). The V end lost 5 bases, the J end lost 1 base, and 9 bases lay between the germline ends. The CDR3 has 14 residues. Looked up from germline, CDR1 is SGHVS and CDR2 is FNYEAQ. The chain's CDR3 is CASSVDISGNTIYF. CDR3 bases: TGTGCCAGCAGCGTGGACATTTCTGGAAACACCATATATTTT.

The rearrangement links TRBV7-9 to TRBJ1-1; D gene ambiguous. The CDR3 is 14 residues long. V was pared by 1 base and J by 2 bases, with 8 bases between. Germline V CDR1 and CDR2: SEHNR, FQNEAQ (reference sequence). CDR3 sequence reads: CASSLGQLNTEAFF. The CDR3 DNA sequence: TGTGCCAGCAGCTTAGGGCAGCTTAACACTGAAGCTTTCTTT.

The chain combines TRBV28 with TRBJ2-5; 9 positions agree with TRBD1. Per the germline V gene, CDR1 is MDHEN and CDR2 is SYDVKM. V gave up 3 bases and J gave up 5 bases; unmatched junction bases: 16. The CDR3 is 18 amino acids. The CDR3, as DNA: TGTGCCAGCAGTTTTCTTGGAGGGACAGGGAATAGGGCGGAGACCCAGTACTTC. Translating it yields CASSFLGGTGNRAETQYF.

J is TRBJ2-7 and V is TRBV6-1, with 9 bases that match TRBD1. The CDR3 is 15 amino acids. J lost 1 base, V lost 7 bases, and 8 bases had no gene match. Per the germline V gene, CDR1 is MNHNS and CDR2 is SASEGT. Written as DNA, the CDR3 is TGTGCCAGCAAGATCCAGGACAGGGGATCCTACGAGCAGTACTTC. This codes for CASKIQDRGSYEQYF.

This chain connects TRBV6-5 to TRBJ1-4, with D hard to call. Trimming removed 1 base from V and 5 bases from J, with 8 bases in between. The CDR3 contains 14 residues. CDR1 is MNHEY, CDR2 SVGAGI, per germline. CDR3 loop: CASSYYRLNEKLFF. CDR3 nucleotides: TGTGCCAGCAGTTACTACAGACTCAATGAAAAACTGTTTTTT.

The chain carries TRBV5-6 and TRBJ2-3, with 12 bases identical to TRBD2. Germline assignment: CDR1 SGHDT and CDR2 YYEEEE. The CDR3 covers 16 residues. V gave up 6 bases and J gave up 4 bases; unmatched junction bases: 9. Here the CDR3 reads CASTKRTSGISDTQYF. CDR3 bases: TGTGCCAGCACCAAACGGACTAGCGGGATTTCAGATACGCAGTATTTT.

The J gene is TRBJ2-1, the V gene TRBV10-3; 15 positions match TRBD2. Germline loops: CDR1 ENHRY, CDR2 SYGVKD. The trim removed 8 bases at V and 7 bases at J, leaving 0 bases unmatched. The CDR3 runs 13 residues. In DNA form, the CDR3 reads TGTGCCATCGGACTAGCGGGAGGGAATGAGCAGTTCTTC. This codes for CAIGLAGGNEQFF.

The chain employs TRBV11-3 and TRBJ2-1; unclear D gene. The CDR3 covers 13 residues. The germline CDR1 and CDR2 sequences are SGHNT and YENEEA. V was pared by 5 bases and J by 5 bases, with 10 bases between. The CDR3 nucleotides are TGTGCCAGCAGCACAGAGGATCACAATGAGCAGTTCTTC. Encoded protein: CASSTEDHNEQFF.

CDR3: CASSLGLAANNEQFF. CDR3 sequence (DNA): TGCGCCAGCAGCCTGGGACTAGCGGCCAACAATGAGCAGTTCTTC. This chain joins TRBV4-1 and TRBJ2-1; 11 bases fit TRBD2. CDR3 length equals 15 residues. Per germline, CDR1 MGHRA and CDR2 YSYEKL. Germline trimming cut 4 bases from V and 5 bases from J; bases unmatched to any gene: 4.